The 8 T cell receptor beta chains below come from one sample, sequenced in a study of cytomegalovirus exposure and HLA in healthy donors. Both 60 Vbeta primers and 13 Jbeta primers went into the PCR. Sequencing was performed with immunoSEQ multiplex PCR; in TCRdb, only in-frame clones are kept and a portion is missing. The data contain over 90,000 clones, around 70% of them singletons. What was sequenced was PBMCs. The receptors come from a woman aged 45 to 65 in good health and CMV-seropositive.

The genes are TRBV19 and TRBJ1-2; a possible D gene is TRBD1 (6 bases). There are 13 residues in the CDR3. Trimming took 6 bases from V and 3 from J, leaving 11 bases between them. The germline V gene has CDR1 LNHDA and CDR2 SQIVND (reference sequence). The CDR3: CASRLDSDYGYTF. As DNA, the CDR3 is TGTGCCAGTAGATTGGACAGTGACTATGGCTACACCTTC. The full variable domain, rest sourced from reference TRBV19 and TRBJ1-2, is DGGITQSPKYLFRKEGQNVTLSCEQNLNHDAMYWYRQDPGQGLRLIYYSQIVNDFQKGDIAEGYSVSREKKESFPLTVTSAQKNPTAFYLCASRLDSDYGYTFGSGTRLTVV.

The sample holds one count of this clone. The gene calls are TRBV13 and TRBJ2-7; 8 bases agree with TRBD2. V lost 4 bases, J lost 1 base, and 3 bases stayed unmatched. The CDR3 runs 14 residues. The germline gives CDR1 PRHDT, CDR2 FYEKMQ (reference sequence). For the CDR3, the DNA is TGTGCCAGCAGCTCAGTAGCGGGGTCCTACGAGCAGTACTTC. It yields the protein CASSSVAGSYEQYF.

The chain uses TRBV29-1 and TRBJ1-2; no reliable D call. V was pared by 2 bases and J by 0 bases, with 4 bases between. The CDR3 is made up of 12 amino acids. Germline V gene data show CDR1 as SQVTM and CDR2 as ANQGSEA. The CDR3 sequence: CSVEHSNYGYTF. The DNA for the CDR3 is TGCAGCGTTGAACACTCTAACTATGGCTACACCTTC.

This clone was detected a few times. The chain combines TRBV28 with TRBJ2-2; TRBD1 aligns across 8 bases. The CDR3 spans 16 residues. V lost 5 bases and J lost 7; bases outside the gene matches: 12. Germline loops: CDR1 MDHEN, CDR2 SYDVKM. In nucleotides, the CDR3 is TGTGCCAGCAGTCTTGTTACAGGGGGTCCGGGCGGGGAGCTGTTTTTT. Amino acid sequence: CASSLVTGGPGGELFF. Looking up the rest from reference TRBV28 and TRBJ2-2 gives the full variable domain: DVKVTQSSRYLVKRTGEKVFLECVQDMDHENMFWYRQDPGLGLRLIYFSYDVKMKEKGDIPEGYSVSREKKERFSLILESASTNQTSMYLCASSLVTGGPGGELFFGEGSRLTVL.

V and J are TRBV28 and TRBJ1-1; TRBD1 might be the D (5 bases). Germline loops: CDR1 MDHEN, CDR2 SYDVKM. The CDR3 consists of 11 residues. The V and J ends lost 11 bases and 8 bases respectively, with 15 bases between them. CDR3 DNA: TGTGCCTCTGAGAGGCAGGGCGAAGCTTTCTTT. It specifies CASERQGEAFF.

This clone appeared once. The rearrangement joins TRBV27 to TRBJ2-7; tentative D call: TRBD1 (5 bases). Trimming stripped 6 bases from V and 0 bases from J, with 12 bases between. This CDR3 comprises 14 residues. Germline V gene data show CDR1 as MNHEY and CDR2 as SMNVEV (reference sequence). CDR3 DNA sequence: TGTGCCAGCAGAAGACAGATTAACTCCTACGAGCAGTACTTC. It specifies CASRRQINSYEQYF.

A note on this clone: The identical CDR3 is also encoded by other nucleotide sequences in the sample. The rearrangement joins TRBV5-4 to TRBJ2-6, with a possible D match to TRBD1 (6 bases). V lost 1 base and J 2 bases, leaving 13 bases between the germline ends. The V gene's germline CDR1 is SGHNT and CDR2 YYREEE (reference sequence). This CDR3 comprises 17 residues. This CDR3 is CASSLPPSGAGANVLTF. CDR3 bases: TGTGCCAGCAGCTTGCCCCCTTCAGGGGCTGGGGCCAACGTCCTGACTTTC.

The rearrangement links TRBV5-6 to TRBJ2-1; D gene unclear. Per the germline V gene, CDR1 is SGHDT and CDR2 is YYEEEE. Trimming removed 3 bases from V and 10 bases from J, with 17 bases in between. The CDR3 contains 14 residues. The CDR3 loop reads CASSSTTPPKEQFF. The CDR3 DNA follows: TGTGCCAGCAGCTCTACTACTCCGCCCAAGGAGCAGTTCTTC.